The clone carrying this T cell receptor (beta chain) showed up many times. The antigen remains undetermined. The V and J ends lost 3 bases and 4 bases, in that order; junction bases with no gene match: 8. Germline V gene lookup returns CDR1 MDHEN and CDR2 SYDVKM. The CDR3 runs to 15 residues. The data stem from a study of neurological immune-mediated disorders. Study-wide points: The absence of any CDR3 amino acid sequence shared by expanded clones across subjects suggests that repertoires were private in all groups.

In TCRdb, the 5' RACE reads were re-called with MiXCR into one record per CDR3 protein. The sample contains fewer than 60,000 distinct CDR3 sequences, 3% to 4% of which appear only once. Specimen: PBMCs. This chain links TRBV28 with TRBJ1-2, with 7 nucleotides matching TRBD1. The receptor was isolated from a man aged 60 to 69 with multiple sclerosis. DNA for the CDR3: TGTGCCAGCAGTTTGCGACAGGGTGTCCGCTATGGCTACACCTTC. This encodes CASSLRQGVRYGYTF.